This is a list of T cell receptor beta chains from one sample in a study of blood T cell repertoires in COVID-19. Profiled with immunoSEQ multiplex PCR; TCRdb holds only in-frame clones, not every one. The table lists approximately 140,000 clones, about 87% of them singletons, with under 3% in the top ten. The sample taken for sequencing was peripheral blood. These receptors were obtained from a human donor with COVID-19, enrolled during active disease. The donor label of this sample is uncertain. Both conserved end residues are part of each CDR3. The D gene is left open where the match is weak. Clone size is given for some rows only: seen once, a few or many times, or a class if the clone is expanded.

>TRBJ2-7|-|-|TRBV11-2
TGTGCCAGCAGCTGGGCGGGGGCCGGAACGCCCTACGAGCAGTACTTC
CASSWAGAGTPYEQYF
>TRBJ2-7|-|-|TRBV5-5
TGTGCCAGCAGCTCCTACTCCTACGAGCAGTACTTC
CASSSYSYEQYF
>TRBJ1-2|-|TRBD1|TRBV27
TGTGCCAGCAGTTTAGAGGAGGGGGCCCTCTATGGCTACACCTTC
CASSLEEGALYGYTF
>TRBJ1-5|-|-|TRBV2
TGTGCCAGCAGGCAAACAGGGTGGGGCAATCAGCCCCAGCATTTT
CASRQTGWGNQPQHF
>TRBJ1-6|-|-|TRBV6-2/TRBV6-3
TGTGCCAGCAGTTCACAGGCCCCGGCGGATTCACCCCTCCACTTT
CASSSQAPADSPLHF
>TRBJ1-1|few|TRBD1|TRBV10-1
TGCGCCAGCAGCCGGACAGGGTCGGGTGAAGCTTTCTTT
CASSRTGSGEAFF
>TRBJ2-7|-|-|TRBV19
TGTGCCAGTAGTATTGTGGCGGTCAGCTCCTACGAGCAGTACTTC
CASSIVAVSSYEQYF
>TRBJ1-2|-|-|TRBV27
TGTGCCAGCAGACAGGGTGGCTATGGCTACACCTTC
CASRQGGYGYTF
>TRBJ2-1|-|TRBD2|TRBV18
TGTGCCAGCTCACGGACTAGCGGGCCCAATGAGCAGTTCTTC
CASSRTSGPNEQFF
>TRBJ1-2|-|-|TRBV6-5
TGTGCCAGCAGTTACGGTAGGGGGGGCACGGATGGCTACACCTTC
CASSYGRGGTDGYTF
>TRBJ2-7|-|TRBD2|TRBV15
TGTGCCACCAGCAGAACCGGGAGGAGGAGCTCCTACGAGCAGTACTTC
CATSRTGRRSSYEQYF
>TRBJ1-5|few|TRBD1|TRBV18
TGTGCCAGCTCTCCGGACAGGAACAATCAGCCCCAGCATTTT
CASSPDRNNQPQHF
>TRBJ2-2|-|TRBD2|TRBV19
TGTGCCAGTACCACCCCCCCGGGGGGGGGTTCCGGGGAGCTGTTTTTT
CASTTPPGGGSGELFF
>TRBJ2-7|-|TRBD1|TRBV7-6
TGTGCCAGCAGCTCGGCCGGGACAGGGGTCTCCTACGAGCAGTACTTC
CASSSAGTGVSYEQYF
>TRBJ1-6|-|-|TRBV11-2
TGTGCCAGCAGCTTAGTATTGGGAGTCCACTCCTATAATTCACCCCTCCACTTT
CASSLVLGVHSYNSPLHF
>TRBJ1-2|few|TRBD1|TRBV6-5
TGTGCCAGCAGCGAGCGAGGGACAGTCAGTGGCTACACCTTC
CASSERGTVSGYTF
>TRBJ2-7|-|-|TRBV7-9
TGTGCCAGCAGCACTCAAGGAGGGCCCCCCTACGAGCAGTACTTC
CASSTQGGPPYEQYF
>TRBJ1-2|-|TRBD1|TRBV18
TGTGCCAGCTCACCTGGGGCAGGGGGCGTCCGTGGCTACACCTTC
CASSPGAGGVRGYTF
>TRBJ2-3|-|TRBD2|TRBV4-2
TGTGCCAGCAGCCAAGAGGTCCGAGCGGGGGGGACAGATACGCAGTATTTT
CASSQEVRAGGTDTQYF
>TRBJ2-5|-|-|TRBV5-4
TGTGCCAGCAGCTTGGCAGGGGCTGAGACCCAGTACTTC
CASSLAGAETQYF
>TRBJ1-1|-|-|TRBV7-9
TGTGCCAGCAGCTTAGGTGGCCAGCAGGGCACTGAAGCTTTCTTT
CASSLGGQQGTEAFF
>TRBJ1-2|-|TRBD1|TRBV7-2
TGTGCCAGCAGCTTCGAACTACAGGGGGTGTATGGCTACACCTTC
CASSFELQGVYGYTF
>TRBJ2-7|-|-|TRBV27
TGTGCCAGCACCGGGATTGGCCCCCGATGGTCCGAGCAGTACTTC
CASTGIGPRWSEQYF
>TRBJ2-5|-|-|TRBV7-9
TGTGCCAGCAGCCCTCGACAGCAAGAGACCCAGTACTTC
CASSPRQQETQYF
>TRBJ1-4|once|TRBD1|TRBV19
TGTGCCAGTAGTATTACTGGGGACAGGGCCATAGAAAAACTGTTTTTT
CASSITGDRAIEKLFF
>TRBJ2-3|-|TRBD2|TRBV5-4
TGTGCCAGCAGCTCCGGACTAGCGGGTTCCACAGATACGCAGTATTTT
CASSSGLAGSTDTQYF
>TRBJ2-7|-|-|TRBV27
TGTGCCAGCAGTTGGGCGGGTGGGGCCTACGAGCAGTACTTC
CASSWAGGAYEQYF
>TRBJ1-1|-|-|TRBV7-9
TGTGCCAGCATCTCGGGAGAGATGAACACTGAAGCTTTCTTT
CASISGEMNTEAFF
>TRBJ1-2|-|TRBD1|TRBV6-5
TGTGCCAGCAGGCCAACAGGGGGCTATGGCTACACCTTC
CASRPTGGYGYTF
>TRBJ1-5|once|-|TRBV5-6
TGTGCCAGCAGCTTGGGGCTCAGCAATCAGCCCCAGCATTTT
CASSLGLSNQPQHF
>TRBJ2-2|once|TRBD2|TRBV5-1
TGCGCCAGCAGCTGGACTAGTCCCGCCGGGGAGCTGTTTTTT
CASSWTSPAGELFF
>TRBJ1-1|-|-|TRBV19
TGTGCCAGTAGTATCAGTGGGCAAAAGAACACTGAAGCTTTCTTT
CASSISGQKNTEAFF
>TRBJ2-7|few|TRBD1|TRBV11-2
TGTGCCAGCAGCCCAGGGACAGGGGGCGAGAGTGAGCAGTACTTC
CASSPGTGGESEQYF
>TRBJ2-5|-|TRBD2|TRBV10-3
TGTGCCATCAGTGAGAGGGCTAGCGGGGGGACCTACCAAGAGACCCAGTACTTC
CAISERASGGTYQETQYF
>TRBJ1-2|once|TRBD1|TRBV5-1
TGCGCCAGCAGTACCAGGACAGGGGGCGAGAACTATGGCTACACCTTC
CASSTRTGGENYGYTF
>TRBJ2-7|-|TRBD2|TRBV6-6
TGTGCCAGCAGTTCATGGACTAGCGGGAGAAGCGAGCAGTACTTC
CASSSWTSGRSEQYF
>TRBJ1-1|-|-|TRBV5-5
TGTGCCAGCAGCCCCTTGAGTGTGTTAAGGGGGAACACTGAAGCTTTCTTT
CASSPLSVLRGNTEAFF
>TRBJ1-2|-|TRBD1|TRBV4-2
TGTGCCAGCAGCCAAGAAGCGCCACTGAGACCCCGGGACAGGGCTCTGGTCGGCTACACCTTC
CASSQEAPLRPRDRALVGYTF
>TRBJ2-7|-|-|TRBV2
TGTGCCAGCTCGAGGTCCTACGAGCAGTACTTC
CASSRSYEQYF
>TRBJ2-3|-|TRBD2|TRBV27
TGTGCCAGCAGTTCTCCGGGGAGGGAGAGCACAGATACGCAGTATTTT
CASSSPGRESTDTQYF
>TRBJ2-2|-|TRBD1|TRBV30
TGTGCCACCCACAGGGGCGCGAACACCGGGGAGCTGTTTTTT
CATHRGANTGELFF
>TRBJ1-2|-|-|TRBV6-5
TGTGCCAGCAGTTCCGGTCCCGTTGGCTACACCTTC
CASSSGPVGYTF
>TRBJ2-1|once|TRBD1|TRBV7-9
TGTGCCAGCAGCCCCTACCGGGACAGCTCCTACAATGAGCAGTTCTTC
CASSPYRDSSYNEQFF
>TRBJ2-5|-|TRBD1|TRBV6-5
TGTGCCAGCAGTTACCAGGGGGCAAGGAAGGAGACCCAGTACTTC
CASSYQGARKETQYF
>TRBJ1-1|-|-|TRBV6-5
TGTGCCAGCAGTTTCGAAGGGCGGGCTGAAGCTTTCTTT
CASSFEGRAEAFF